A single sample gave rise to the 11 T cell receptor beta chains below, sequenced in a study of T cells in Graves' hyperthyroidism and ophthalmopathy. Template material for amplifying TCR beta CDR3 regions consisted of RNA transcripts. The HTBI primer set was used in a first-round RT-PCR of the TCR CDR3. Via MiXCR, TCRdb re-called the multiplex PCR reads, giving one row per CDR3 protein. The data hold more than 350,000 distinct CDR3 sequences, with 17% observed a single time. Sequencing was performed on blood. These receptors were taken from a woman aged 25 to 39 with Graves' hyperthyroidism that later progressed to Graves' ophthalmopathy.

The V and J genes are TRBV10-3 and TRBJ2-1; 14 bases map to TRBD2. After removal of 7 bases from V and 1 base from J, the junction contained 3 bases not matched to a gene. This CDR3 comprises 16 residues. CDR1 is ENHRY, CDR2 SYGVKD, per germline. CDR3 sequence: CAITRTSGGSYNEQFF. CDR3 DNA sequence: TGTGCCATCACCAGGACTAGCGGGGGGTCCTACAATGAGCAGTTCTTC.

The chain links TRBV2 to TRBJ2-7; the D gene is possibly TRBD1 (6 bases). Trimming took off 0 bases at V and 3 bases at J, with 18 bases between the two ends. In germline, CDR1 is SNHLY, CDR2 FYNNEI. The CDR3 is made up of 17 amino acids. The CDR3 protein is CASSEALLGRGDYEQYF. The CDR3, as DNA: TGTGCCAGCAGTGAAGCGCTTCTGGGCAGGGGAGACTACGAGCAGTACTTC.

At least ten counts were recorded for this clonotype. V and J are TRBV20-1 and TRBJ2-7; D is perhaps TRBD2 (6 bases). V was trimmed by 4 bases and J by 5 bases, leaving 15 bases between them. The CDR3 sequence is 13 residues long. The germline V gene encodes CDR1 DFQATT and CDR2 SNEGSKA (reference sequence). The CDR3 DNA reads TGCAGTGCTACAGGTTGGGGGAGGAACGAGCAGTACTTC. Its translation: CSATGWGRNEQYF.

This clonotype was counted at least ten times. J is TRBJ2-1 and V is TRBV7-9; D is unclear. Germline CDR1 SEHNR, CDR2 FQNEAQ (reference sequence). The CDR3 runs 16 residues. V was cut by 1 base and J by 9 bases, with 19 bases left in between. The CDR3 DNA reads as TGTGCCAGCAGCTTAGGTTTGGGTTCAACGAGGAGTGAGCAGTTCTTC. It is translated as CASSLGLGSTRSEQFF.

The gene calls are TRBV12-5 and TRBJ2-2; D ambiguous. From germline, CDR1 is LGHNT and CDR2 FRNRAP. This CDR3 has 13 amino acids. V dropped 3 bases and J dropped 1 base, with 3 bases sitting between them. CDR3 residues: CASGFMNTGELFF. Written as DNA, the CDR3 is TGTGCTAGTGGTTTTATGAACACCGGGGAGCTGTTTTTT.

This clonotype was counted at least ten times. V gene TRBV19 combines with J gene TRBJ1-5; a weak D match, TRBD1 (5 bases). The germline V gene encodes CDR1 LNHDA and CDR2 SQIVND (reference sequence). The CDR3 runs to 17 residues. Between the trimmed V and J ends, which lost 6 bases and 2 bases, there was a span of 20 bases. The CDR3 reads CASSRPLGAMGNQPQHF. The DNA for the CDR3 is TGTGCCAGTAGCCGCCCTCTAGGGGCTATGGGCAATCAGCCCCAGCATTTT.

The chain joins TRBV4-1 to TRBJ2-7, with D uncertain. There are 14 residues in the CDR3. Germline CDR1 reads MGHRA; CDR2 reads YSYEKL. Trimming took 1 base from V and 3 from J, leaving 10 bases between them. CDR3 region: CASSQGNSLYEQYF. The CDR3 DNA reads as TGCGCCAGCAGCCAAGGTAATAGTCTCTACGAGCAGTACTTC.

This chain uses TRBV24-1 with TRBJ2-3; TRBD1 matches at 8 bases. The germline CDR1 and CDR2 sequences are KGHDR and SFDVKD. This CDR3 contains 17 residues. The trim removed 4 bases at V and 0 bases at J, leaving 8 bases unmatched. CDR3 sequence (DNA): TGTGCCACCAGTGACCGAGGACAGGGAGTCAGCACAGATACGCAGTATTTT. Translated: CATSDRGQGVSTDTQYF.

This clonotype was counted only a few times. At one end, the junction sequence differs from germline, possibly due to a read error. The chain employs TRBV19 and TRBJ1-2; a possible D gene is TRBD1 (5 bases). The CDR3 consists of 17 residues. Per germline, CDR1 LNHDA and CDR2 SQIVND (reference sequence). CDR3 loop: CASSVDGATGNHYGYTF. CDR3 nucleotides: TGTGCCAGTAGTGTAGATGGGGCTACGGGTAATCACTATGGCTACACCTTC. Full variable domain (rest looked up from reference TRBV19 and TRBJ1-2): DGGITQSPKYLFRKEGQNVTLSCEQNLNHDAMYWYRQDPGQGLRLIYYSQIVNDFQKGDIAEGYSVSREKKESFPLTVTSAQKNPTAFYLCASSVDGATGNHYGYTFGSGTRLTVV.

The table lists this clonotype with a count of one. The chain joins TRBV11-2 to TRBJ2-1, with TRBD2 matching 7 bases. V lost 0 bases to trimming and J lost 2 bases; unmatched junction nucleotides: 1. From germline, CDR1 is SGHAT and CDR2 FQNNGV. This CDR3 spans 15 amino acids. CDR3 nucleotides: TGTGCCAGCAGCTTAGAGCGGGAGCCCTACAATGAGCAGTTCTTC. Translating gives CASSLEREPYNEQFF.

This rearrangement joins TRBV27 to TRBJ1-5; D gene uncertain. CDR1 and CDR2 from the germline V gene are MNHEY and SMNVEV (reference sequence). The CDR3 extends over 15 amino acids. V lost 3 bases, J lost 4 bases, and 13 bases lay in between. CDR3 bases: TGTGCCAGCAGTTTCCCAGGCACCGGAAATCAGCCCCAGCATTTT. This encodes CASSFPGTGNQPQHF.